This TCR beta chain derives from a study of PD-L1 blockade in urothelial cancer. Study context: At 3 weeks (second dose) and 6 weeks after starting treatment, blood was analyzed.

The time point was: peripheral blood 6 weeks after treatment start. Sequencing was performed with immunoSEQ multiplex PCR; in TCRdb, only in-frame clones are kept and a portion is missing. The sample holds about 50,000 clones, about 85% seen once. CDR1 PRHDT and CDR2 FYEKMQ come from the germline V gene (reference sequence). The CDR3 runs 17 residues. Trimming at V came to 4 bases and at J to 0 bases, leaving 8 bases not matched to a gene. The sequencing used PBMCs, collected around atezolizumab (anti-PD-L1) treatment. This clonotype was obtained from a man in his forties or fifties with urothelial cancer. The V call is TRBV13, the J call TRBJ2-1, with 8 bases matching TRBD2. CDR3 amino acids: CASSSPVTSGSYNEQFF. The CDR3 DNA is TGTGCCAGCAGCTCCCCCGTTACTAGCGGCTCCTACAATGAGCAGTTCTTC.